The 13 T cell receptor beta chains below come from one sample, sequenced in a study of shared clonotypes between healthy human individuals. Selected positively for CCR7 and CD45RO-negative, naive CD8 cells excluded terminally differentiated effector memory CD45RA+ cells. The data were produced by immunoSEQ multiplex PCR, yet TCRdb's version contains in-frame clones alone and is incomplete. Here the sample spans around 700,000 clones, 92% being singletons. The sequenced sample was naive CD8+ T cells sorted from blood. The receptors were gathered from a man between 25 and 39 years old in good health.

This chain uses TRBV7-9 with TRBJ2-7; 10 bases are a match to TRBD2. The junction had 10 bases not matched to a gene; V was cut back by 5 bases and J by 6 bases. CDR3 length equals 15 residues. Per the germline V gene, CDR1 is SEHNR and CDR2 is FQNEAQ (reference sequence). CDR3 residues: CASSPNVGLAVEQYF. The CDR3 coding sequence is TGTGCCAGCAGCCCCAACGTCGGACTAGCGGTCGAGCAGTACTTC.

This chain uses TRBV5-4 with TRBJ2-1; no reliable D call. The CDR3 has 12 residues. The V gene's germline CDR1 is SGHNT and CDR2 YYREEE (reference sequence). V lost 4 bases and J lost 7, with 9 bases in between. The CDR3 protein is CASSLGSNEQFF. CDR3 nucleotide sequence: TGTGCCAGCAGCCTGGGGTCAAATGAGCAGTTCTTC.

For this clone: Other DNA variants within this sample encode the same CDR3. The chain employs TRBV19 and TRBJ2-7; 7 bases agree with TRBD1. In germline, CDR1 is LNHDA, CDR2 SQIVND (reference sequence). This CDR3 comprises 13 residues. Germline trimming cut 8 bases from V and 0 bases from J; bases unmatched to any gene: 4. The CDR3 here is CASSRDSSYEQYF. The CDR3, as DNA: TGTGCCAGTTCCCGGGACAGCTCCTACGAGCAGTACTTC.

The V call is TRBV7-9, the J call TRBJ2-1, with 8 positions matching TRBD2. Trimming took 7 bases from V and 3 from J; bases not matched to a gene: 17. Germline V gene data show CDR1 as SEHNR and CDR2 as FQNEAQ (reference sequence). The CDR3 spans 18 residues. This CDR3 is CASNPPGEAGVRYNEQFF. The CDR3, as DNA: TGTGCCAGCAACCCCCCGGGAGAAGCGGGAGTTCGCTACAATGAGCAGTTCTTC. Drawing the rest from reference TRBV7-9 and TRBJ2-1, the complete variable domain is DTGVSQNPRHKITKRGQNVTFRCDPISEHNRLYWYRQTLGQGPEFLTYFQNEAQLEKSRLLSDRFSAERPKGSFSTLEIQRTEQGDSAMYLCASNPPGEAGVRYNEQFFGPGTRLTVL.

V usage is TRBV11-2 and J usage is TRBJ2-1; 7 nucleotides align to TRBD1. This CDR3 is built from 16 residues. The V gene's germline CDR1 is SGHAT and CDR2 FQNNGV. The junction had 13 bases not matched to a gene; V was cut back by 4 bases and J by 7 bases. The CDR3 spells CASSSRQGNGNNEQFF. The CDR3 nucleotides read TGTGCCAGCAGCTCACGACAGGGAAACGGGAATAATGAGCAGTTCTTC. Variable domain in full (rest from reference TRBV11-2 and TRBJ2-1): EAGVAQSPRYKIIEKRQSVAFWCNPISGHATLYWYQQILGQGPKLLIQFQNNGVVDDSQLPKDRFSAERLKGVDSTLKIQPAKLEDSAVYLCASSSRQGNGNNEQFFGPGTRLTVL.

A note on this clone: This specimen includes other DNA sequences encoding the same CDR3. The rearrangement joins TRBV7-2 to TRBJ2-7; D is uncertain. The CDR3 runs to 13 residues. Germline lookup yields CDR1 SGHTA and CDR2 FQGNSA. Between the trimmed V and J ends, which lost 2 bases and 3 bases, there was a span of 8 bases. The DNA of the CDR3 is TGTGCCAGCAGCTTAAGGCAACACTACGAGCAGTACTTC. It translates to CASSLRQHYEQYF.

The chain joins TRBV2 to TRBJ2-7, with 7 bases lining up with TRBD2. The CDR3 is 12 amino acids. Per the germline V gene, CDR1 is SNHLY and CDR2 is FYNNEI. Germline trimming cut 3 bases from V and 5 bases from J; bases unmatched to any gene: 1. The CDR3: CASSEGTNEQYF. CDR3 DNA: TGTGCCAGCAGTGAGGGGACTAACGAGCAGTACTTC.

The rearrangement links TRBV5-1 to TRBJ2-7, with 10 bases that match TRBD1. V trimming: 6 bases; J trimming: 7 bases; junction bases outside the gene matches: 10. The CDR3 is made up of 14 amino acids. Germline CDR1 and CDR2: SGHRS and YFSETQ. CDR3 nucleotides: TGCGCCAGCACAGCCGGGACAGGGGTCGAAGAGCAGTACTTC. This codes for CASTAGTGVEEQYF.

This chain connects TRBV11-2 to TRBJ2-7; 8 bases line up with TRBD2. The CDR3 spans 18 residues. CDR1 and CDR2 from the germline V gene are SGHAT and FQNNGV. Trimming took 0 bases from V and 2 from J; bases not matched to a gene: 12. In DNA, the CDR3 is TGTGCCAGCAGCTTAGAATTCCCCCCGCGGGAGGTCCCCTACGAGCAGTACTTC. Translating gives CASSLEFPPREVPYEQYF.

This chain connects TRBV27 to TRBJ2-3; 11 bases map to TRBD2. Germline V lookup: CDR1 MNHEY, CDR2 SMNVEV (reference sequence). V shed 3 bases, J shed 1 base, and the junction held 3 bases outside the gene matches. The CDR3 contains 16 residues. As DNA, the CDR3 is TGTGCCAGCAGTTTCGGACTAGCGGGCGGCACAGATACGCAGTATTTT. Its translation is CASSFGLAGGTDTQYF.

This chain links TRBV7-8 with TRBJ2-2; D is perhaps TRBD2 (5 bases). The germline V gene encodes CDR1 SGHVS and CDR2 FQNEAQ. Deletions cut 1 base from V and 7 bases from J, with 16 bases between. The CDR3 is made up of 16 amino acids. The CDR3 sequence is CASSLVISGSGGELFF. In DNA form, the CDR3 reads TGTGCCAGCAGCTTAGTAATATCGGGGTCTGGCGGGGAGCTGTTTTTT.

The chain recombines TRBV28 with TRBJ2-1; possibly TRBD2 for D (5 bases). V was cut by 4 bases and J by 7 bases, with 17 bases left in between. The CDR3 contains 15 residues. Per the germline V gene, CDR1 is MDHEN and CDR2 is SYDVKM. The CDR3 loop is CASSSGVEYLNEQFF. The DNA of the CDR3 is TGTGCCAGCAGTTCCGGGGTCGAGTACCTTAATGAGCAGTTCTTC. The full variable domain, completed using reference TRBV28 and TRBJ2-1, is DVKVTQSSRYLVKRTGEKVFLECVQDMDHENMFWYRQDPGLGLRLIYFSYDVKMKEKGDIPEGYSVSREKKERFSLILESASTNQTSMYLCASSSGVEYLNEQFFGPGTRLTVL.

CDR3 protein: CASSFADNEQFF. CDR3 in DNA: TGCGCCAGCAGCTTCGCGGACAATGAGCAGTTCTTC. V is TRBV5-1 and J is TRBJ2-1; D not certain. This CDR3 contains 12 residues. The V gene lost 2 bases and the J gene lost 5 bases, with 5 bases spanning the gap. The germline V gene has CDR1 SGHRS and CDR2 YFSETQ. The full variable domain, with the rest looked up from reference TRBV5-1 and TRBJ2-1, is KAGVTQTPRYLIKTRGQQVTLSCSPISGHRSVSWYQQTPGQGLQFLFEYFSETQRNKGNFPGRFSGRQFSNSRSEMNVSTLELGDSALYLCASSFADNEQFFGPGTRLTVL.